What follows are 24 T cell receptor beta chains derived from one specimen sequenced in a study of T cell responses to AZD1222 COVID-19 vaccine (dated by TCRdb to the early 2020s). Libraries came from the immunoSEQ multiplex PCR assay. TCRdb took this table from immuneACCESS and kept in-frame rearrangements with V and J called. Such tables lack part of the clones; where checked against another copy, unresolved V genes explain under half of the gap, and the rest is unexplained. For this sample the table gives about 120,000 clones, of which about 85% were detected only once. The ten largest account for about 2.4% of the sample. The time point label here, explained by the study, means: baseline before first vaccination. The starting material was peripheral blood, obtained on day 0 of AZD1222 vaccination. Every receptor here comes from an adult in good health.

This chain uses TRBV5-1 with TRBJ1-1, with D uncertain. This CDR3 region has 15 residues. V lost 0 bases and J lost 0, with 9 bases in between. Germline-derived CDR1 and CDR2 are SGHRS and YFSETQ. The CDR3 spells CASSLDLGVNTEAFF. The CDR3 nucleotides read TGCGCCAGCAGCTTGGACCTGGGCGTGAACACTGAAGCTTTCTTT.

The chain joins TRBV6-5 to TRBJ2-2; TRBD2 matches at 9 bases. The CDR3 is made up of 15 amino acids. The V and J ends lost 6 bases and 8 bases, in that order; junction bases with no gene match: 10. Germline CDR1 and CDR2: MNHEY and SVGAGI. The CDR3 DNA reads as TGTGCCAGCAGCGGACTAGCGCCCCGGACAGGGGAGCTGTTTTTT. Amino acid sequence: CASSGLAPRTGELFF.

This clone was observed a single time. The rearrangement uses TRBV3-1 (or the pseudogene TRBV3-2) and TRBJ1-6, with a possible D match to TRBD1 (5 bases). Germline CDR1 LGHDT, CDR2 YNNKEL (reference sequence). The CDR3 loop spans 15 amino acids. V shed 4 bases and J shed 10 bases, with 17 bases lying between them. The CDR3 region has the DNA TGTGCCAGCAGCCCGAACCCCCAGGGAAGCTCACCCCTCCACTTT. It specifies CASSPNPQGSSPLHF.

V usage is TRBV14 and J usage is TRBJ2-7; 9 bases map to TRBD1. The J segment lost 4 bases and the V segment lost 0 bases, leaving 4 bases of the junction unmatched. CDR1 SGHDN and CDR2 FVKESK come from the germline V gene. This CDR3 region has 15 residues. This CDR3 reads CASSQDGQGWYEQYF. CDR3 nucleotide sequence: TGTGCCAGCAGCCAAGATGGACAGGGGTGGTACGAGCAGTACTTC.

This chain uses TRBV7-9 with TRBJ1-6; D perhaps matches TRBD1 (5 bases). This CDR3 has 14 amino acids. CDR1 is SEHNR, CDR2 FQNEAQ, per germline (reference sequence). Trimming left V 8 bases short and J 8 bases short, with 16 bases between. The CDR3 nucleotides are TGTGCCAGCTGTTCCAGGGAGGGGCATTCACCCCTCCACTTT. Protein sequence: CASCSREGHSPLHF. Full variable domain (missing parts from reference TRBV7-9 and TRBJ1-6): DTGVSQNPRHKITKRGQNVTFRCDPISEHNRLYWYRQTLGQGPEFLTYFQNEAQLEKSRLLSDRFSAERPKGSFSTLEIQRTEQGDSAMYLCASCSREGHSPLHFGNGTRLTVT.

CDR3 sequence (DNA): TGTGCCAGCAGTCTCCCAGGGATACAAGAGACCCAGTACTTC. This sequence encodes CASSLPGIQETQYF. The chain combines TRBV28 with TRBJ2-5; D perhaps matches TRBD1 (5 bases). This CDR3 comprises 14 residues. Germline V CDR1 and CDR2: MDHEN, SYDVKM. V lost 5 bases, J lost 2 bases, and 12 bases lay in between.

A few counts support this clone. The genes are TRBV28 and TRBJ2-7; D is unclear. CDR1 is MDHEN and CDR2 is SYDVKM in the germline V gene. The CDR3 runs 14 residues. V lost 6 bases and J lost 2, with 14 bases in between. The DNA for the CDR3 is TGTGCCAGCAGGGGTCAGGACGGAACCTACGAGCAGTACTTC. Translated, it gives CASRGQDGTYEQYF.

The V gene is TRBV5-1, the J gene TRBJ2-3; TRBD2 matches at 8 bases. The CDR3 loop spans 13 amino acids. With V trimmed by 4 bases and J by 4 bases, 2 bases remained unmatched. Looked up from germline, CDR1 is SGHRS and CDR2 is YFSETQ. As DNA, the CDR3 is TGCGCCAGCAGCCCACTAGCGGCAGATACGCAGTATTTT. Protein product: CASSPLAADTQYF.

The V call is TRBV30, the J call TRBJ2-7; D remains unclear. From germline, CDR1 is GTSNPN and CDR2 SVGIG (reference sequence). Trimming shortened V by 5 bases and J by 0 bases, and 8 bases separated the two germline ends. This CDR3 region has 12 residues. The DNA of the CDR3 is TGTGCCTGGGCCGGCGTCTCCTACGAGCAGTACTTC. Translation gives CAWAGVSYEQYF.

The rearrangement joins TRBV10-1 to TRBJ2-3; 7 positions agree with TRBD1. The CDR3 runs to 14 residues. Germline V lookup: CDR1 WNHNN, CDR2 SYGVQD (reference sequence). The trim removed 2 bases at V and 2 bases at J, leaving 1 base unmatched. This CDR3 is CASSEQGDTDTQYF. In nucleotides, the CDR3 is TGCGCCAGCAGTGAGCAGGGGGACACAGATACGCAGTATTTT.

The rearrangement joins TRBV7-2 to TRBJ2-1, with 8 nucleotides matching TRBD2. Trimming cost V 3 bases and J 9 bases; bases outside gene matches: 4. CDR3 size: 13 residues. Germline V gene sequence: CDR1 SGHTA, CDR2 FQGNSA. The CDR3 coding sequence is TGTGCCAGCAGCTTTAATAGCGGGATTGAGCAGTTCTTC. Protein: CASSFNSGIEQFF. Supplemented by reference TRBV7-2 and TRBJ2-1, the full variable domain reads GAGVSQSPSNKVTEKGKDVELRCDPISGHTALYWYRQSLGQGLEFLIYFQGNSAPDKSGLPSDRFSAERTGGSVSTLTIQRTQQEDSAVYLCASSFNSGIEQFFGPGTRLTVL.

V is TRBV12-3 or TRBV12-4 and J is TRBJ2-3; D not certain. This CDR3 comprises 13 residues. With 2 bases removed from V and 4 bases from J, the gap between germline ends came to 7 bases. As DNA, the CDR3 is TGTGCCAGCAGTTTACCTCCCCCAGATACGCAGTATTTT. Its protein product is CASSLPPPDTQYF.

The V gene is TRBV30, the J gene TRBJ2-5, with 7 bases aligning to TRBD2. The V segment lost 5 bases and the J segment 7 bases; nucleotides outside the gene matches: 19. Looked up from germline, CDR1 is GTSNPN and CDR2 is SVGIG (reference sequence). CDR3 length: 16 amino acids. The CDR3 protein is CAWAPLLALSAGTQYF. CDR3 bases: TGTGCCTGGGCCCCCTTACTAGCGCTTTCCGCAGGGACCCAGTACTTC.

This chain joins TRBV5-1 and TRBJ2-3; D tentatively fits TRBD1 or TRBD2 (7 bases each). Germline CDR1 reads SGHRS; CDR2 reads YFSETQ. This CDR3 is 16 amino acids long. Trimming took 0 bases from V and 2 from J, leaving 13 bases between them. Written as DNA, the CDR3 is TGCGCCAGCAGCTTGGACCAGGGGGGGGCCACAGATACGCAGTATTTT. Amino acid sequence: CASSLDQGGATDTQYF. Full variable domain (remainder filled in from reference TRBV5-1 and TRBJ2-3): KAGVTQTPRYLIKTRGQQVTLSCSPISGHRSVSWYQQTPGQGLQFLFEYFSETQRNKGNFPGRFSGRQFSNSRSEMNVSTLELGDSALYLCASSLDQGGATDTQYFGPGTRLTVL.

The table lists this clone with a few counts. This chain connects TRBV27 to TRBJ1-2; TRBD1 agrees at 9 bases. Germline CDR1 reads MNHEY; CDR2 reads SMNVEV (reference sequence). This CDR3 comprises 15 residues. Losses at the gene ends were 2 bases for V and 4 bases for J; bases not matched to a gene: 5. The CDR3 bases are TGTGCCAGCAGTTTAGAACGGACAGGGGTCTATGGCTACACCTTC. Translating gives CASSLERTGVYGYTF.

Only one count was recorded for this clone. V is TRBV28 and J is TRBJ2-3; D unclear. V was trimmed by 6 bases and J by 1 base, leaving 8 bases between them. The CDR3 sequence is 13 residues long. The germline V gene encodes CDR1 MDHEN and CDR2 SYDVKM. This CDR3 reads CASSPTRTDTQYF. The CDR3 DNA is TGTGCCAGCAGCCCTACGCGCACAGATACGCAGTATTTT.

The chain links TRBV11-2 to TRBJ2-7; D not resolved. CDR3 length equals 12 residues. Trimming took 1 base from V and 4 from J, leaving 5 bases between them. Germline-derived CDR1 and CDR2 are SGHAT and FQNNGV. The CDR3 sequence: CASSLVPYEQYF. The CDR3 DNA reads TGTGCCAGCAGCTTAGTTCCGTACGAGCAGTACTTC. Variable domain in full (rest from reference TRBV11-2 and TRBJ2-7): EAGVAQSPRYKIIEKRQSVAFWCNPISGHATLYWYQQILGQGPKLLIQFQNNGVVDDSQLPKDRFSAERLKGVDSTLKIQPAKLEDSAVYLCASSLVPYEQYFGPGTRLTVT.

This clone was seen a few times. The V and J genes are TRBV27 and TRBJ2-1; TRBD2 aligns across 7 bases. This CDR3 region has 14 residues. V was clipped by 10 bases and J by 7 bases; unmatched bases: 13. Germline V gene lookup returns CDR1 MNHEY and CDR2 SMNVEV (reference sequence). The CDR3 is CATPVGRAGNEQFF. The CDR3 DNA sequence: TGTGCCACCCCAGTGGGGAGGGCGGGGAATGAGCAGTTCTTC.

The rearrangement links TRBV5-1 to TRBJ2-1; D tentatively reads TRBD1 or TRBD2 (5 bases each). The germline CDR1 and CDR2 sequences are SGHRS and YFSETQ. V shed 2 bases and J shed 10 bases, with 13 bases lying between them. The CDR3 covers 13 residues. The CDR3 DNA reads TGCGCCAGCAGCTTTGGGGGTTCACCCGAGCAGTTCTTC. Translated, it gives CASSFGGSPEQFF.

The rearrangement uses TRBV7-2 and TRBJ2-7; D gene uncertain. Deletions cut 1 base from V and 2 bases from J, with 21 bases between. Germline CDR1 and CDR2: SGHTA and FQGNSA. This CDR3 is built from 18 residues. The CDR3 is CASSLGPLGSGSAYEQYF. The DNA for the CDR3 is TGTGCCAGCAGCTTAGGACCCTTAGGTTCCGGGTCGGCCTACGAGCAGTACTTC. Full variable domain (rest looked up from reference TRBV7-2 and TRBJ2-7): GAGVSQSPSNKVTEKGKDVELRCDPISGHTALYWYRQSLGQGLEFLIYFQGNSAPDKSGLPSDRFSAERTGGSVSTLTIQRTQQEDSAVYLCASSLGPLGSGSAYEQYFGPGTRLTVT.

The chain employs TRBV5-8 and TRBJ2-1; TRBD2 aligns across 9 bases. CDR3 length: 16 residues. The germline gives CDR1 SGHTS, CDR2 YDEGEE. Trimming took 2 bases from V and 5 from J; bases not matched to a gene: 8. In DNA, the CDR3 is TGTGCCAGCAGCTTAGGGACTAGCCTAACCCACAATGAGCAGTTCTTC. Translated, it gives CASSLGTSLTHNEQFF.

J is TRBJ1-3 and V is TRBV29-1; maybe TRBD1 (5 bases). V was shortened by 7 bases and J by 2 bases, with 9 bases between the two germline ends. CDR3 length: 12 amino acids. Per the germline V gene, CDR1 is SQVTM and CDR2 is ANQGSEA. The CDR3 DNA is TGCAGCGGATGGGACGCTGGAAACACCATATATTTT. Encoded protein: CSGWDAGNTIYF.

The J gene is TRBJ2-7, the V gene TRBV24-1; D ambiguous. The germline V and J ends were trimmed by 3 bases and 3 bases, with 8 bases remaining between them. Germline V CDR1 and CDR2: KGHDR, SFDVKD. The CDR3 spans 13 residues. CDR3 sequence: CATSDPPGYEQYF. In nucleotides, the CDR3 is TGTGCCACCAGTGATCCTCCGGGCTACGAGCAGTACTTC.

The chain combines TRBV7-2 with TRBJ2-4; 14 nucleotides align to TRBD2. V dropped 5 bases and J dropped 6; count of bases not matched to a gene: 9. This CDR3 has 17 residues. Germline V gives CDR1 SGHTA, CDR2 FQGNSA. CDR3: CASSPYRGLAGVNIQYF. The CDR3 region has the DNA TGTGCCAGCAGCCCGTACCGGGGACTAGCGGGAGTAAACATTCAGTACTTC.